What follows are 25 T cell receptor beta chains derived from one specimen sequenced in a study of blood T cell repertoires in COVID-19 (dated by TCRdb to between 2020 and 2021). Library preparation was by the immunoSEQ multiplex PCR assay. TCRdb took this table from immuneACCESS and kept in-frame rearrangements with V and J called. Such tables lack part of the clones; where checked against another copy, unresolved V genes explain under half of the gap, and the rest is unexplained. The sample includes some 96,000 clones, with 90% observed a single time. The biggest ten clones account for 1.7% of the sample. The source material was peripheral blood. The receptor source for this set is a man in his fifties or sixties with acute or convalescent COVID-19.

This chain uses TRBV12-5 with TRBJ1-6; D gene ambiguous. V shed 4 bases and J shed 9 bases, with 7 bases lying between them. This CDR3 spans 12 amino acids. In germline, CDR1 is LGHNT, CDR2 FRNRAP. The CDR3 DNA sequence: TGTGCTAGTGGTTCAGGTGCTTCACCCCTCCACTTT. This sequence encodes CASGSGASPLHF.

The V gene is TRBV10-3, the J gene TRBJ1-1; 9 bases are a match to TRBD1. V trimming: 6 bases; J trimming: 5 bases; junction bases outside the gene matches: 7. The CDR3 consists of 14 residues. CDR1 is ENHRY, CDR2 SYGVKD, per germline. CDR3 in DNA: TGTGCCATCAGCGGGGGACAGGGAAGGACTGAAGCTTTCTTT. This gives the protein CAISGGQGRTEAFF.

A single count supports this clone. Other nucleotide sequences from this sample produce the same CDR3. V gene TRBV7-2 combines with J gene TRBJ1-2; 8 bases are a match to TRBD1. V lost 5 bases and J lost 7; bases outside the gene matches: 3. Germline V gives CDR1 SGHTA, CDR2 FQGNSA. This CDR3 spans 12 amino acids. CDR3: CASSPGQGGYTF. In nucleotides, the CDR3 is TGTGCCAGCAGCCCCGGACAGGGTGGCTACACCTTC.

The rearrangement uses TRBV25-1 and TRBJ1-2; a possible D gene is TRBD1 (5 bases). The CDR3 sequence is 13 residues long. Germline V gene lookup returns CDR1 MGHDK and CDR2 SYGVNS. V was clipped by 2 bases and J by 8 bases, with 12 bases between them. CDR3 residues: CASSETGVLGYTF. In DNA, the CDR3 is TGTGCCAGCAGTGAAACAGGAGTGTTAGGCTACACCTTC.

The V gene is TRBV5-1, the J gene TRBJ2-2; 9 nucleotides align to TRBD1. After removal of 4 bases from V and 5 bases from J, the junction contained 6 bases not matched to a gene. Germline V gene sequence: CDR1 SGHRS, CDR2 YFSETQ. CDR3 length equals 15 residues. DNA for the CDR3: TGCGCCAGCAGCCCGGACAGGGGAGGGACCGGGGAGCTGTTTTTT. Translating it yields CASSPDRGGTGELFF.

The chain recombines TRBV5-4 with TRBJ2-2; D unclear. Germline CDR1 SGHNT, CDR2 YYREEE (reference sequence). The CDR3 is made up of 16 amino acids. The V gene lost 3 bases and the J gene lost 0 bases, with 12 bases spanning the gap. The chain's CDR3 is CASSSRSDANTGELFF. CDR3 coding DNA: TGTGCCAGCAGCTCCCGGAGTGACGCGAACACCGGGGAGCTGTTTTTT.

This chain links TRBV25-1 with TRBJ1-3; D is possibly TRBD1 (5 bases). This CDR3 is 16 amino acids long. Trimming stripped 5 bases from V and 0 bases from J, with 14 bases between. CDR1 is MGHDK and CDR2 is SYGVNS in the germline V gene. The CDR3 protein is CASSKPGDFSGNTIYF. The CDR3 nucleotides are TGTGCCAGCAGTAAGCCGGGGGACTTCTCTGGAAACACCATATATTTT.

The CDR3 region has the DNA TGTGCCAGCAGTGGGAGACAGGCGACCTCCCTGAAGGCTTTCTTT. Encoded protein: CASSGRQATSLKAFF. The chain has TRBV7-9 and TRBJ1-1, with a weak D call TRBD1 (6 bases). Trimming left V 6 bases short and J 11 bases short, with 25 bases between. CDR1 and CDR2 from the germline V gene are SEHNR and FQNEAQ (reference sequence). The CDR3 runs 15 residues. The whole variable domain, remainder taken from reference TRBV7-9 and TRBJ1-1, is DTGVSQNPRHKITKRGQNVTFRCDPISEHNRLYWYRQTLGQGPEFLTYFQNEAQLEKSRLLSDRFSAERPKGSFSTLEIQRTEQGDSAMYLCASSGRQATSLKAFFGQGTRLTVV.

The rearrangement uses TRBV28 and TRBJ1-2; the match to TRBD1 covers 11 bases. CDR1 MDHEN and CDR2 SYDVKM come from the germline V gene. This CDR3 region has 15 residues. Trimming at V came to 4 bases and at J to 8 bases, leaving 9 bases not matched to a gene. The CDR3 sequence is CASSSLGQGAWGYTF. The DNA for the CDR3 is TGTGCCAGCAGTTCGTTAGGACAGGGGGCGTGGGGCTACACCTTC.

CDR3 DNA sequence: TGTGCCAGCAGTTCAGGGGCCCGGAGTAGTACGCAGTATTTT. It codes for CASSSGARSSTQYF. This chain connects TRBV2 to TRBJ2-3; D is possibly TRBD1 (6 bases). Trimming removed 5 bases at V and 8 bases at J, with 17 bases between. The CDR3 runs to 14 residues. Germline V gene data show CDR1 as SNHLY and CDR2 as FYNNEI. The whole variable domain, remainder taken from reference TRBV2 and TRBJ2-3, is EPEVTQTPSHQVTQMGQEVILRCVPISNHLYFYWYRQILGQKVEFLVSFYNNEISEKSEIFDDQFSVERPDGSNFTLKIRSTKLEDSAMYFCASSSGARSSTQYFGPGTRLTVL.

The genes are TRBV4-1 and TRBJ1-1; a weak D match, TRBD1 (6 bases). V gave up 1 base and J gave up 5 bases, with 14 bases separating them. The CDR3 runs 15 residues. Germline loops: CDR1 MGHRA, CDR2 YSYEKL. The CDR3 loop reads CASSQGTDSRTEAFF. The CDR3 coding sequence is TGCGCCAGCAGCCAAGGAACGGACAGCAGAACTGAAGCTTTCTTT.

CDR3 protein: CAWDRGYYGYTF. The CDR3 DNA reads TGTGCCTGGGACAGGGGGTACTATGGCTACACCTTC. V is TRBV30 and J is TRBJ1-2; 9 bases match TRBD1. V was pared by 5 bases and J by 3 bases, with 1 base of the junction left unmatched. CDR3 length: 12 residues. Germline lookup yields CDR1 GTSNPN and CDR2 SVGIG (reference sequence).

The table lists this clone with a few counts. The chain is built from TRBV30 and TRBJ1-6; 8 nucleotides align to TRBD1. The CDR3 has 16 residues. Germline-derived CDR1 and CDR2 are GTSNPN and SVGIG (reference sequence). The junction had 9 bases not matched to a gene; V was cut back by 0 bases and J by 8 bases. The CDR3 protein is CAWSVRRQGIYSPLHF. The CDR3 DNA reads as TGTGCCTGGAGTGTACGACGACAGGGGATATATTCACCCCTCCACTTT. Complete variable domain (other parts from reference TRBV30 and TRBJ1-6): SQTIHQWPATLVQPVGSPLSLECTVEGTSNPNLYWYRQAAGRGLQLLFYSVGIGQISSEVPQNLSASRPQDRQFILSSKKLLLSDSGFYLCAWSVRRQGIYSPLHFGNGTRLTVT.

The chain recombines TRBV28 with TRBJ1-1; no reliable D call. Per germline, CDR1 MDHEN and CDR2 SYDVKM. The CDR3 runs to 15 residues. The V end was cut by 4 bases, the J end by 6 bases, with 18 bases between. The CDR3 sequence is CASSSGSMVTAEAFF. CDR3 coding DNA: TGTGCCAGCAGTTCTGGTTCTATGGTCACCGCTGAAGCTTTCTTT.

This chain uses TRBV5-1 with TRBJ1-1; 8 bases are shared with TRBD1. The trim removed 7 bases at V and 2 bases at J, leaving 10 bases unmatched. Germline V lookup: CDR1 SGHRS, CDR2 YFSETQ. There are 15 residues in the CDR3. The chain's CDR3 is CASLLTGGTNTEAFF. The CDR3 nucleotides read TGCGCCAGCCTCCTAACAGGGGGTACAAACACTGAAGCTTTCTTT. Looking up the rest from reference TRBV5-1 and TRBJ1-1 gives the full variable domain: KAGVTQTPRYLIKTRGQQVTLSCSPISGHRSVSWYQQTPGQGLQFLFEYFSETQRNKGNFPGRFSGRQFSNSRSEMNVSTLELGDSALYLCASLLTGGTNTEAFFGQGTRLTVV.

The chain joins TRBV2 to TRBJ1-1, with 7 bases matching TRBD1. Looked up from germline, CDR1 is SNHLY and CDR2 is FYNNEI. The junction had 4 bases not matched to a gene; V was cut back by 6 bases and J by 0 bases. The CDR3 contains 14 residues. The CDR3 bases are TGTGCCAGCAGGCGACAGGGTCTGAACACTGAAGCTTTCTTT. It codes for CASRRQGLNTEAFF. Supplemented by reference TRBV2 and TRBJ1-1, the full variable domain reads EPEVTQTPSHQVTQMGQEVILRCVPISNHLYFYWYRQILGQKVEFLVSFYNNEISEKSEIFDDQFSVERPDGSNFTLKIRSTKLEDSAMYFCASRRQGLNTEAFFGQGTRLTVV.

The V and J genes are TRBV28 and TRBJ2-7; 7 bases agree with TRBD1. J lost 6 bases, V lost 6 bases, and 5 bases had no gene match. Germline CDR1 and CDR2: MDHEN and SYDVKM. The CDR3 is 12 amino acids. The CDR3 DNA reads TGTGCCAGCAGCTCACAGGGGCGCGAGCAGTACGTC. Its translation: CASSSQGREQYV.

The rearrangement uses TRBV15 and TRBJ1-1, with D possibly being TRBD1 (5 bases). The V end was cut by 5 bases, the J end by 4 bases, with 20 bases between. In germline, CDR1 is LNHNV, CDR2 YYDKDF (reference sequence). The CDR3 covers 16 residues. CDR3 nucleotides: TGTGCCACCAGCCGGGCGGGGCGCGGGGTTAGCACTGAAGCTTTCTTT. This gives the protein CATSRAGRGVSTEAFF.

This rearrangement joins TRBV10-3 to TRBJ2-3; tentative D call: TRBD2 (5 bases). The CDR3 length is 14 residues. Trimming took 9 bases from V and 1 from J, leaving 14 bases between them. Per germline, CDR1 ENHRY and CDR2 SYGVKD. This chain's CDR3 is CAIGPSPGTDTQYF. The CDR3 DNA follows: TGTGCCATAGGACCTAGCCCAGGCACAGATACGCAGTATTTT.

The chain combines TRBV18 with TRBJ1-2, with D perhaps matching TRBD1 (5 bases). Germline CDR1 is KGHSH and CDR2 is LQKENI. Trimming pared 2 bases from V and 3 bases from J, leaving 10 bases between. The CDR3 runs 14 residues. CDR3 sequence: CASSPDSKYYGYTF. CDR3 DNA: TGTGCCAGCTCACCAGACAGCAAATACTATGGCTACACCTTC. Combining the CDR3 with reference TRBV18 and TRBJ1-2 gives the whole variable domain NAGVMQNPRHLVRRRGQEARLRCSPMKGHSHVYWYRQLPEEGLKFMVYLQKENIIDESGMPKERFSAEFPKEGPSILRIQQVVRGDSAAYFCASSPDSKYYGYTFGSGTRLTVV.

This clone was seen just once. This sequence joins TRBV7-2 and TRBJ1-2; no clear D. The CDR3 consists of 12 residues. With 1 base removed from V and 5 bases from J, the gap between germline ends came to 5 bases. Germline V gene sequence: CDR1 SGHTA, CDR2 FQGNSA. In DNA, the CDR3 is TGTGCCAGCAGCTTAGGAGTGTATGGCTACACCTTC. Protein: CASSLGVYGYTF.

This chain connects TRBV6-5 to TRBJ1-2, with 9 bases fitting TRBD1. The CDR3 has 15 residues. In germline, CDR1 is MNHEY, CDR2 SVGAGI. Losses at the gene ends were 6 bases for V and 0 bases for J; bases not matched to a gene: 5. CDR3 bases: TGTGCCAGCAGACAGGGGGCTGCGTCTAACTATGGCTACACCTTC. It yields the protein CASRQGAASNYGYTF.

Notes on this clone: The sample has other DNA sequences that encode this CDR3 too. The chain carries TRBV2 and TRBJ2-7, with D possibly being TRBD1 (5 bases). V gave up 3 bases and J gave up 0 bases, with 9 bases separating them. The CDR3 contains 14 residues. Germline CDR1 is SNHLY and CDR2 is FYNNEI. In DNA, the CDR3 is TGTGCCAGCAGTGAGATCAGGGACTCCTACGAGCAGTACTTC. This gives the protein CASSEIRDSYEQYF.

The chain joins TRBV7-2 to TRBJ1-1, with no clear D. V dropped 2 bases and J dropped 0 bases, with 7 bases sitting between them. This CDR3 region has 14 residues. Germline values: CDR1 SGHTA, CDR2 FQGNSA. This chain's CDR3 is CASSLRRLNTEAFF. In nucleotides, the CDR3 is TGTGCCAGCAGCTTACGCAGATTGAACACTGAAGCTTTCTTT.

V and J are TRBV5-6 and TRBJ2-2; 13 nucleotides line up with TRBD2. The germline V gene encodes CDR1 SGHDT and CDR2 YYEEEE. The CDR3 length is 17 residues. The V segment lost 2 bases and the J segment 6 bases; nucleotides outside the gene matches: 7. Here the CDR3 DNA reads TGTGCCAGCAGCTTACCCAGGACTAGCGGGGGTGCCGGGGAGCTGTTTTTT. Protein sequence: CASSLPRTSGGAGELFF.